A selection of T cell receptor beta chains follows, all from one sample in a study of control samples from healthy donors and cancer patients. Assay used: immunoSEQ multiplex PCR; TCRdb lists only in-frame clones, some missing. This repertoire shows roughly 88,000 clones, just over 90% found once; its top ten account for roughly 0.9%. Sequences were obtained from blood. Source of these receptors: a woman between 25 and 40 years old in good health. The CDR3 runs from the conserved cysteine through the conserved F or W. D genes are given only for firm matches. Clone size is given for some rows only: seen once, a few or many times, or a class if the clone is expanded.

j_call d_call v_call clone_size cdr3_nt cdr3_aa
TRBJ1-2 - TRBV12-3/TRBV12-4 - TGTGCCAGCAGTTCAGGGAATAATGGCTACACCTTC CASSSGNNGYTF
TRBJ2-3 - TRBV28 - TGTGCCAGCAGTCGACCGCAGTCCTGGGGCACAGATACGCAGTATTTT CASSRPQSWGTDTQYF
TRBJ2-7 - TRBV10-1 - TGCGCCAGCAGTGAGTCGAGGCAGGGTGTCTCCGAGCAGTACTTC CASSESRQGVSEQYF
TRBJ2-3 TRBD2 TRBV5-4 - TGTGCCAGCAGCCCGGGACTAGCGGGAGGGCCCCCCACAGATACGCAGTATTTT CASSPGLAGGPPTDTQYF
TRBJ1-2 TRBD1 TRBV14 - TGTGCCAGCAGCCAAGAGGGGACAGGGGGCTATCGAGGCTATGGCTACACCTTC CASSQEGTGGYRGYGYTF
TRBJ2-3 - TRBV4-1 - TGCGCCAGCAGCCAAGCGGGGTATCGCACAGATACGCAGTATTTT CASSQAGYRTDTQYF
TRBJ1-5 - TRBV3-1/TRBV3-2 - TGTGCCAGCAGCCAAGATGGCGCCTTGGGGAATCAGCCCCAGCATTTT CASSQDGALGNQPQHF
TRBJ1-5 TRBD1 TRBV12-3/TRBV12-4 - TGTGCCAGCAGGGGGACAGGGAATCAGCCCCAGCATTTT CASRGTGNQPQHF
TRBJ2-3 - TRBV7-9 - TGTGCCAGCAGCCCGGCAGTAGATACGCAGTATTTT CASSPAVDTQYF
TRBJ1-1 - TRBV29-1 - TGCAGCGTTATCCCCCGGGGGCAGAACACTGAAGCTTTCTTT CSVIPRGQNTEAFF
TRBJ1-4 - TRBV19 - TGTGCCAGTAGTAGACAGAGAAGTGCAACTAATGAAAAACTGTTTTTT CASSRQRSATNEKLFF
TRBJ1-5 TRBD1 TRBV4-1 - TGCGCCAGCAGCCAAGTCTTCCCACAGGGGGCTAATCAACCCCAGCATTTT CASSQVFPQGANQPQHF
TRBJ2-1 - TRBV9 - TGTGCCAGCAGCCCAAGACCAGCGGGCCAAGCCTACAATGAGCAGTTCTTC CASSPRPAGQAYNEQFF
TRBJ2-2 TRBD1 TRBV6-1 once TGTGCCAGCAGTGCCCCTGACAGGGGGAGTGCCGGGGAGCTGTTTTTT CASSAPDRGSAGELFF
TRBJ1-5 - TRBV6-8 - TGTGCCAGCAATATAGGACAGATCAATCAGCCCCAGCATTTT CASNIGQINQPQHF
TRBJ1-1 TRBD1 TRBV19 - TGTGCCAGTAGTATACTCGGGACAGGGAACACTGAGGCTTTCTTT CASSILGTGNTEAFF
TRBJ1-5 - TRBV6-5 - TGTGCCAGCAGTTCGACCCTTAGGAGTGATGAGGCCCAGCATTTT CASSSTLRSDEAQHF
TRBJ1-2 - TRBV30 - TGTGCCTGGAGCTCTCTAGGGCCGAGCAATGGCTACACCTTC CAWSSLGPSNGYTF
TRBJ1-6 - TRBV30 - TGTGCCTGGAGCCCGGACAGTCGAAGGTCCCTCCACTTT CAWSPDSRRSLHF
TRBJ1-1 - TRBV28 - TGTGCCAGCACCCCCCCCCGATTCACTGAAGCTTTCTTT CASTPPRFTEAFF
TRBJ2-3 TRBD1 TRBV7-9 once TGTGCCAGCAGCCCCGGGACAGGAGGAAAAGATACGCAGTATTTT CASSPGTGGKDTQYF
TRBJ2-7 - TRBV6-5 - TGTGCCAGCACCCCAGGCTCGGCTTACGAGCAGTACTTC CASTPGSAYEQYF
TRBJ2-5 - TRBV7-2 once TGTGCCAGCAGCTTAGCCCGTGGTGGGCAAGAGACCCAGTACTTC CASSLARGGQETQYF
TRBJ2-1 TRBD2 TRBV3-1/TRBV3-2 - TGTGCCAGCAGCCAAGGTCCTCATAGCGGGGGGGAAAACAATGAGCAGTTCTTC CASSQGPHSGGENNEQFF
TRBJ1-5 - TRBV7-9 - TGTGCCAGCAGCACATCTAACCCTGATCAGCCCCAGCATTTT CASSTSNPDQPQHF